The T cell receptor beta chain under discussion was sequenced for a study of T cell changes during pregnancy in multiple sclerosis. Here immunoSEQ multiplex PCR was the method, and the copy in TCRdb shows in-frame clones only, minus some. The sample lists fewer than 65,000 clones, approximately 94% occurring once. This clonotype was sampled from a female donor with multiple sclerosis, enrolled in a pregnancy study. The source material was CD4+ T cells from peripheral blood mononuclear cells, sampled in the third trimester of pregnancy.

The CDR3 coding sequence is TGTGCCAGCAGCTTCCCGGGAGTCTATGAGCAGTTCTTC. Translating it yields CASSFPGVYEQFF. This sequence joins TRBV7-9 and TRBJ2-1; a weak D match, TRBD2 (6 bases). V was trimmed by 3 bases and J by 8 bases, leaving 11 bases between them. Germline-derived CDR1 and CDR2 are SEHNR and FQNEAQ (reference sequence). The CDR3 extends over 13 amino acids.